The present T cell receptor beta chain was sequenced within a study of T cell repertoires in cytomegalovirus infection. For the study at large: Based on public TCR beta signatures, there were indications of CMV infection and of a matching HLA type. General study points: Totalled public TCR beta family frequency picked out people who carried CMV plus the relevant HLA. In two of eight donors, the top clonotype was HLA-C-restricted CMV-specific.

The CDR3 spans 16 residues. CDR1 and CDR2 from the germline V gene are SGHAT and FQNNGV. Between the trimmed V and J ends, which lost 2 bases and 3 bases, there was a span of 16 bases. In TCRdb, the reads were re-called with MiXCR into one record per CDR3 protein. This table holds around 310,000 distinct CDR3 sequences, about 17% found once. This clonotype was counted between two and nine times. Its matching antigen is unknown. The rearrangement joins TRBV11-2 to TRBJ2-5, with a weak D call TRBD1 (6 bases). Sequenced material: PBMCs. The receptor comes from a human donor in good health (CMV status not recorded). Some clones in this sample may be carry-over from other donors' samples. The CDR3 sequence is CASSLLLDSLKETQYF. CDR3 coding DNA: TGTGCCAGCAGCTTATTGTTGGACAGTCTAAAAGAGACCCAGTACTTC.